These 4 T cell receptor beta chains were sequenced from one sample in a study of early T cells in non-severe SARS-CoV-2 infection (dated by TCRdb to the early 2020s). Libraries were prepared through 5' RACE. Sequencing instrument: NextSeq 500. The raw public reads went through TCRdb reprocessing: fastp at Q25, MiXCR clone calling, in-frame beta chains kept. Entries are consolidated by CDR3 protein sequence, retaining the most common genes and DNA. For this sample there are 85,000 to 100,000 distinct CDR3 sequences; approximately 9.9% appear just once. 4.7% of the sample rests with the top ten. Source: whole blood, taken at baseline. The receptors originated from an adult who was a healthcare worker with PCR-confirmed SARS-CoV-2 infection or an uninfected control (not recorded which).

This clonotype was found many times. This sequence joins TRBV7-2 and TRBJ1-6; tentative D call: TRBD1 (5 bases). The CDR3 totals 14 residues. Germline V gives CDR1 SGHTA, CDR2 FQGNSA. Trimming pared 4 bases from V and 13 bases from J, leaving 17 bases between. The CDR3 bases are TGTGCCAGCAGCTCCCGACCGGGACTCGGCCCCCTCCACTTT. Its protein is CASSSRPGLGPLHF.

The genes are TRBV5-1 and TRBJ2-7; TRBD1 matches 7 bases. The CDR3 is made up of 14 amino acids. V gave up 0 bases and J gave up 2 bases; unmatched junction bases: 2. CDR1 and CDR2 from the germline V gene are SGHRS and YFSETQ. This CDR3 reads CASSLDQGAYEQYF. In DNA, the CDR3 is TGCGCCAGCAGCTTGGACCAGGGGGCCTACGAGCAGTACTTC.

This clonotype was counted a single time. V is TRBV4-2 and J is TRBJ2-7, with 10 nucleotides matching TRBD1. CDR1 is LGHNA, CDR2 YNFKEQ, per germline. The V and J ends lost 0 bases and 4 bases, in that order; junction bases with no gene match: 6. The CDR3 contains 16 residues. The CDR3, as DNA: TGTGCCAGCAGCCAAGATCAGACAGGGGGCGTGTACGAGCAGTACTTC. This gives the protein CASSQDQTGGVYEQYF.

In its sample, this clonotype was seen once. The J gene is TRBJ2-3, the V gene TRBV20-1, with D uncertain. Germline assignment: CDR1 DFQATT and CDR2 SNEGSKA (reference sequence). The CDR3 has 13 amino acids. V gave up 1 base and J gave up 0 bases, with 5 bases separating them. As DNA, the CDR3 is TGCAGTGCTAGAGTGGGTAGCACAGATACGCAGTATTTT. Residues: CSARVGSTDTQYF.